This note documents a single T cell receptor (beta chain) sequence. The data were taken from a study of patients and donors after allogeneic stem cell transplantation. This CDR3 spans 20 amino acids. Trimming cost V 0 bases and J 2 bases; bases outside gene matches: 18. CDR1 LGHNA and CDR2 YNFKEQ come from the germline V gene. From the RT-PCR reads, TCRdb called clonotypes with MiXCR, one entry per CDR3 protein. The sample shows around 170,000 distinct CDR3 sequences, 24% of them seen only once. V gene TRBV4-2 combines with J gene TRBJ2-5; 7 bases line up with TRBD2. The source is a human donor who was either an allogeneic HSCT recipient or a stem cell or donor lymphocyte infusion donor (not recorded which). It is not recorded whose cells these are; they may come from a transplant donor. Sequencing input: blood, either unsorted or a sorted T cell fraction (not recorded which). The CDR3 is CASSQDWGGSGIGRQETQYF. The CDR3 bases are TGTGCCAGCAGCCAAGATTGGGGAGGGAGCGGTATTGGTCGGCAAGAGACCCAGTACTTC.